This T cell receptor (beta chain) came from a study of T-cell memory formation after mild COVID-19. The TCR alpha and TCR beta cDNA libraries, bearing sample barcodes and UMIs, were generated by 5'RACE using constant-segment primers. From the 5' RACE reads, TCRdb called clonotypes with MiXCR, one entry per CDR3 protein. This repertoire shows around 220,000 distinct CDR3 sequences, 16% found once; its top ten account for 3.5% to 4%. Overall study findings and caveats: CD4+ bias marked clones expanding day 15 to 37, unlike balanced contracting clones. Among clones peaking at day 37 in the second wave, SARS-CoV-2 specificity remained unconfirmed. Several responding clones turned up in pre-infection memory, indicating that cross-reactive memory may have taken part.

Between the trimmed V and J ends, which lost 7 bases and 1 base, there was a span of 19 bases. The CDR3 is 15 residues long. Germline CDR1 and CDR2: DFQATT and SNEGSKA (reference sequence). This clonotype has a handful of counts. Its cognate antigen is unknown. This rearrangement joins TRBV20-1 to TRBJ1-1; no clear D. Sequenced: PBMCs or a T cell subset sorted from them (not recorded which). The receptor's source is a man aged 18 to 35 who had mild COVID-19 (a few samples of this study predate the infection). Cell type and time point are not known. CDR3 amino acids: CSGLGFPRGNTEAFF. The CDR3 DNA sequence: TGCAGTGGTTTAGGTTTTCCCCGGGGGAACACTGAAGCTTTCTTT.